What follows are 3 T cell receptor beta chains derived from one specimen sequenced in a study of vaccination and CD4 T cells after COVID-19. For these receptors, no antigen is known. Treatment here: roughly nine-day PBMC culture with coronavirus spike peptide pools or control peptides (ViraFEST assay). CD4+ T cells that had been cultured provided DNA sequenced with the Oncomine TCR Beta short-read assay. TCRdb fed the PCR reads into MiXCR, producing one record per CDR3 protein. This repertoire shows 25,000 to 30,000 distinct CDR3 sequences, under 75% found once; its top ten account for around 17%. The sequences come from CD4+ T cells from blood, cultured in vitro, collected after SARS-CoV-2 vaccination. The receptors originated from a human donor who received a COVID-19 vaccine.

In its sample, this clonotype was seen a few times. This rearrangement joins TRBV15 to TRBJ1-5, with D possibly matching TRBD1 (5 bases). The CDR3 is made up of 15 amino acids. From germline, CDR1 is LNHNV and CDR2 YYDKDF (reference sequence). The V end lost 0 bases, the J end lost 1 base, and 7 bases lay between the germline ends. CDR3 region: CATSRDRGSNQPQHF. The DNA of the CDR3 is TGTGCCACCAGCAGAGATCGGGGCAGCAATCAGCCCCAGCATTTT.

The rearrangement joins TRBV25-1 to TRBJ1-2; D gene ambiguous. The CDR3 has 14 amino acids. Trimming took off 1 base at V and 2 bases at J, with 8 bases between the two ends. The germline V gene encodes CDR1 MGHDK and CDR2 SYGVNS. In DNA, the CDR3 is TGTGCCAGCAGTGAATCGCCAGCAAACTATGGCTACACCTTC. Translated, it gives CASSESPANYGYTF.

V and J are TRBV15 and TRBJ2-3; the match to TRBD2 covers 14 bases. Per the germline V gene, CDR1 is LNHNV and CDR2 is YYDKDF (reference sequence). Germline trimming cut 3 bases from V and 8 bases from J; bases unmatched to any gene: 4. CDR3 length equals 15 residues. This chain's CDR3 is CATSSGLAGGLTQYF. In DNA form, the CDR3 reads TGTGCCACCAGCAGCGGACTAGCGGGGGGCCTTACGCAGTATTTT. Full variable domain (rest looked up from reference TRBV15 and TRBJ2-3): DAMVIQNPRYQVTQFGKPVTLSCSQTLNHNVMYWYQQKSSQAPKLLFHYYDKDFNNEADTPDNFQSRRPNTSFCFLDIRSPGLGDTAMYLCATSSGLAGGLTQYFGPGTRLTVL.